Here is one T cell receptor beta chain with its context. The antigen remains unidentified. UMI-labeled 5' RACE TRB cDNA libraries were prepared from the cells. TCRdb reprocessed the 5' RACE reads, keeping one entry per CDR3 protein, no DNA. This listing includes roughly 110,000 distinct CDR3 sequences. This record comes from a study of CXCR3-negative and CXCR3-positive naive CD8 T cells. General study results and limits: From TRB CDR3 properties, TCR strength was inferred; surface CD5 did not differ between naive subsets. Diversity in memory CD8+ cells fell much lower than the comparably high levels seen in both naive subsets. Greater hydrophobicity was found in TRB CDR3s of CXCR3-positive naive cells than of CXCR3-negative naive cells.

Sorts that each held 300,000 or so cells were run in triplicate for every CD8+ T cell subset. From germline, CDR1 is MDHEN and CDR2 SYDVKM. This CDR3 spans 14 amino acids. This receptor was obtained from a human donor in good health. Some clones in this sample may be carry-over from other donors' samples. The chain joins TRBV28 to TRBJ1-1; absent DNA, TCRdb's TRBD1 call cannot be checked. The sequenced material came from naive CXCR3+ CD8+ T cells from blood. Subset denoted: CD45RO-CCR7+CD27+CD95- naive CD8+ T cells expressing CXCR3 (TNR3+). The CDR3 sequence is CASSSTGVNTEAFF. The full variable domain, with the rest looked up from reference TRBV28 and TRBJ1-1, is DVKVTQSSRYLVKRTGEKVFLECVQDMDHENMFWYRQDPGLGLRLIYFSYDVKMKEKGDIPEGYSVSREKKERFSLILESASTNQTSMYLCASSSTGVNTEAFFGQGTRLTVV.